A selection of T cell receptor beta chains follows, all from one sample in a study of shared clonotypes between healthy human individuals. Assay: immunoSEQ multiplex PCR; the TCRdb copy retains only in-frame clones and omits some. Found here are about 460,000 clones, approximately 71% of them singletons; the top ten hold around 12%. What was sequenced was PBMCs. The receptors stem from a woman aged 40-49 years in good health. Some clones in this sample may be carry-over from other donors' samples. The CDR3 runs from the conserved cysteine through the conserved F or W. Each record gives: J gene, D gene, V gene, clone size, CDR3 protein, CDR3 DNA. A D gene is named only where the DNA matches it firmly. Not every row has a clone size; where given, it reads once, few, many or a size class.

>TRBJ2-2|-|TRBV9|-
CASSVGSRGGELFF
TGTGCCAGCAGCGTGGGTTCACGGGGCGGGGAGCTGTTTTTT
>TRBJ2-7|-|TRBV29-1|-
CSALSGLYEQYF
TGCAGCGCTCTATCGGGACTCTACGAGCAGTACTTC
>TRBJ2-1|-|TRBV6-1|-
CASNPLGVSYNEQFF
TGTGCCAGCAACCCCTTGGGGGTGTCCTACAATGAGCAGTTCTTC
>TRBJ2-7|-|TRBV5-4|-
CASSWRPLDEQYF
TGTGCCAGCAGTTGGAGGCCCCTAGACGAGCAGTACTTC
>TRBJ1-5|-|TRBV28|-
CASSYRTGNQPQHF
TGTGCCAGCAGTTACAGGACGGGCAATCAGCCCCAGCATTTT
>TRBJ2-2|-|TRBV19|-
CASTSGPSPDTGELFF
TGTGCCAGTACCTCGGGACCGTCCCCGGACACCGGGGAGCTGTTTTTT
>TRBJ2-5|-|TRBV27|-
CASSLAKASFRETQYF
TGTGCCAGCAGTCTTGCTAAGGCCTCCTTCCGGGAGACCCAGTACTTC
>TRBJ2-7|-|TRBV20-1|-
CSAGLGDEQYF
TGCAGTGCTGGATTGGGCGACGAGCAGTACTTC
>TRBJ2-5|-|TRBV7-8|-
CASSPVVQETQYF
TGTGCCAGCAGCCCCGTTGTCCAAGAGACCCAGTACTTC
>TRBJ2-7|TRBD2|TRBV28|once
CASSSAARGGYEQYF
TGTGCCAGCAGTTCGGCTGCACGGGGGGGCTACGAGCAGTACTTC
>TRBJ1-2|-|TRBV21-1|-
CASSPWGKANYGYTF
TGTGCCAGCAGCCCCTGGGGCAAGGCTAACTATGGCTATACCTTC
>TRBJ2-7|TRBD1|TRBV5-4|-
CASSAQGITYEQYF
TGTGCCAGCAGCGCACAGGGGATAACCTACGAGCAGTACTTC
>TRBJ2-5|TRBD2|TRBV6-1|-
CASRVAGGPQETQYF
TGTGCCAGCAGGGTAGCGGGAGGGCCCCAAGAGACCCAGTACTTC
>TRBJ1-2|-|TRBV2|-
CASRVWAGESYTF
TGTGCCAGCAGGGTTTGGGCAGGGGAAAGCTACACCTTC
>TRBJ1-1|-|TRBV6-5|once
CASSYSTGRVSEAFF
TGTGCCAGCAGTTACTCAACGGGGCGTGTCTCTGAAGCTTTCTTT
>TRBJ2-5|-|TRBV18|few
CASSPTAGQETQYF
TGTGCCAGCTCACCTACAGCAGGACAAGAGACCCAGTACTTC
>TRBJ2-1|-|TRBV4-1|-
CASSQRNEQFF
TGCGCCAGCAGCCAACGGAATGAGCAGTTCTTC
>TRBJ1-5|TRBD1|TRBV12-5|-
CAKPRGGGLYSNQPQHF
TGTGCCAAACCCAGGGGAGGGGGCCTCTATAGCAATCAGCCCCAGCATTTT
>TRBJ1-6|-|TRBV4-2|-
CASSQESWNSPLHF
TGTGCCAGCAGCCAAGAATCTTGGAATTCACCCCTCCACTTT
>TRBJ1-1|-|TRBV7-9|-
CASSLGRGGDKNTEAFF
TGTGCCAGCAGCTTAGGGCGTGGGGGAGACAAGAACACTGAAGCTTTCTTT
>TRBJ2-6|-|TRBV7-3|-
CASSPSGNSGANVLTF
TGTGCCAGCAGCCCATCAGGAAACTCTGGGGCCAACGTCCTGACTTTC
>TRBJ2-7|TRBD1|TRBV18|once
CASSPGQGGREQYF
TGTGCCAGCTCACCAGGACAGGGAGGTAGGGAGCAGTACTTC
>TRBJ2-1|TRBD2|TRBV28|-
CATSGGYNEQFF
TGTGCCACATCGGGAGGTTACAATGAGCAGTTCTTC
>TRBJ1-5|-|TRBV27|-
CASSLTRDINQPQHF
TGTGCCAGCAGTTTAACCAGGGATATCAATCAGCCCCAGCATTTT